These 14 T cell receptor beta chains were sequenced from one sample in a study of cytomegalovirus exposure and HLA in healthy donors. The primer mix had 60 Vbeta and 13 Jbeta primers. The repertoire was sequenced with immunoSEQ multiplex PCR; TCRdb's copy has only in-frame clones and lacks some. The repertoire consists of about 180,000 clones, with 75% to 80% occurring once and the leading ten covering 6.3%. The sequenced material came from PBMCs. These receptors were taken from a man in his forties or fifties in good health and CMV-seropositive.

The chain is built from TRBV27 and TRBJ2-1, with 9 bases lining up with TRBD1. The V gene's germline CDR1 is MNHEY and CDR2 SMNVEV (reference sequence). V lost 6 bases to trimming and J lost 10 bases; unmatched junction nucleotides: 10. The CDR3 contains 14 residues. The CDR3 loop reads CASRLRDRAGEQFF. The CDR3 nucleotides read TGTGCCAGCAGACTAAGGGACAGGGCTGGGGAGCAGTTCTTC.

This clone showed up just once. This chain links TRBV28 with TRBJ2-2, with 10 bases aligning to TRBD2. Germline V gene data show CDR1 as MDHEN and CDR2 as SYDVKM. The CDR3 covers 17 residues. Trimming cost V 5 bases and J 4 bases; bases outside gene matches: 10. DNA for the CDR3: TGTGCCAGCAGTCGAGGGAGGGCTAGCGGGGGCACCGGGGAGCTGTTTTTT. Its translation is CASSRGRASGGTGELFF.

This chain uses TRBV19 with TRBJ1-1, with D tentatively TRBD1 (6 bases). The V end lost 6 bases, the J end lost 3 bases, and 11 bases lay between the germline ends. The CDR3 runs 13 residues. In germline, CDR1 is LNHDA, CDR2 SQIVND (reference sequence). CDR3 sequence: CASREQGDTEAFF. The CDR3 bases are TGTGCCAGTAGGGAACAGGGTGACACTGAAGCTTTCTTT.

The genes are TRBV11-2 and TRBJ2-1; 9 bases line up with TRBD2. CDR1 is SGHAT and CDR2 is FQNNGV in the germline V gene. The CDR3 is 18 amino acids. The trim removed 6 bases at V and 8 bases at J, leaving 20 bases unmatched. For the CDR3, the DNA is TGTGCCAGCAGGTTCCCAAGGGCTAGCGGGACGGGTACGCATGAGCAGTTCTTC. Protein product: CASRFPRASGTGTHEQFF.

This clone appeared a single time. The chain couples TRBV5-1 to TRBJ1-6; tentative D call: TRBD1 (5 bases). The germline V and J ends were trimmed by 0 bases and 0 bases, with 10 bases remaining between them. The CDR3 consists of 17 residues. Germline loops: CDR1 SGHRS, CDR2 YFSETQ. CDR3 protein: CASSLEGHNSYNSPLHF. In DNA, the CDR3 is TGCGCCAGCAGCTTGGAAGGACACAACTCCTATAATTCACCCCTCCACTTT.

The chain couples TRBV19 to TRBJ2-7, with D possibly being TRBD1 (5 bases). The CDR3 runs to 14 residues. Trimming took 6 bases from V and 0 from J, leaving 12 bases between them. The V gene's germline CDR1 is LNHDA and CDR2 SQIVND (reference sequence). CDR3 loop: CASRTTEFSYEQYF. CDR3 in DNA: TGTGCCAGTAGGACGACAGAGTTCTCCTACGAGCAGTACTTC.

V usage is TRBV5-1 and J usage is TRBJ1-1, with a possible D match to TRBD1 (6 bases). Germline CDR1 SGHRS, CDR2 YFSETQ. This CDR3 has 14 residues. Trimming removed 6 bases at V and 1 base at J, with 13 bases between. The CDR3 protein is CASTVQGSNTEAFF. The CDR3 DNA reads as TGCGCCAGCACCGTACAGGGTTCGAACACTGAAGCTTTCTTT.

DNA of the CDR3: TGTGCCAGCAGTTGGAGCGAAACCAATGAAAAACTGTTTTTT. Amino acids: CASSWSETNEKLFF. V gene TRBV6-6 combines with J gene TRBJ1-4; no clear D. The CDR3 is 14 residues long. Germline V lookup: CDR1 MNHNY, CDR2 SVGAGI (reference sequence). The V end was cut by 4 bases, the J end by 5 bases, with 11 bases between.

The genes are TRBV6-1 and TRBJ2-1, with 9 bases fitting TRBD2. V lost 3 bases to trimming and J lost 5 bases; unmatched junction nucleotides: 8. The CDR3 runs 16 residues. Germline V lookup: CDR1 MNHNS, CDR2 SASEGT. The DNA of the CDR3 is TGTGCCAGCAGTGACAGGACTAGCGTCCTTAACAATGAGCAGTTCTTC. Protein product: CASSDRTSVLNNEQFF.

J is TRBJ2-5 and V is TRBV4-2, with unresolved D. Germline-derived CDR1 and CDR2 are LGHNA and YNFKEQ. Trimming removed 0 bases at V and 5 bases at J, with 4 bases between. The CDR3 extends over 12 amino acids. The CDR3 loop reads CASSQDSETQYF. Written as DNA, the CDR3 is TGTGCCAGCAGCCAAGATAGTGAGACCCAGTACTTC.

This clone was counted between two and nine times. The chain links TRBV19 to TRBJ1-5; D might be TRBD1 (6 bases). The germline V and J ends were trimmed by 3 bases and 7 bases, with 13 bases remaining between them. CDR1 and CDR2 (germline): LNHDA, SQIVND (reference sequence). This CDR3 region has 14 residues. CDR3 DNA: TGTGCCAGTAGTATTGGGCCTCAGGGGCAGCCCCAGCATTTT. It yields the protein CASSIGPQGQPQHF.

J is TRBJ2-5 and V is TRBV14; the match to TRBD2 covers 7 bases. Germline values: CDR1 SGHDN, CDR2 FVKESK. The V and J ends lost 0 bases and 7 bases, in that order; junction bases with no gene match: 8. The CDR3 loop spans 15 amino acids. DNA of the CDR3: TGTGCCAGCAGCCAAGACGGGAGGCCGGAAGGGACCCAGTACTTC. It codes for CASSQDGRPEGTQYF.

CDR3 nucleotides: TGTGCCAGCAGCCCATATAGGGGGCGTGAAGCTTTCTTT. Its translation is CASSPYRGREAFF. V gene TRBV7-2 combines with J gene TRBJ1-1; 7 nucleotides align to TRBD1. There are 13 residues in the CDR3. The V segment lost 5 bases and the J segment 7 bases; nucleotides outside the gene matches: 7. CDR1 and CDR2 from the germline V gene are SGHTA and FQGNSA.

In nucleotides, the CDR3 is TGTGCCAGCAGCGCGACTAGCGGGATAGGGGAGCAGTACTTC. Translation: CASSATSGIGEQYF. V is TRBV7-8 and J is TRBJ2-7, with TRBD2 matching over 11 bases. The CDR3 loop spans 14 amino acids. Trimming at V came to 5 bases and at J to 7 bases, leaving 7 bases not matched to a gene. Germline V gives CDR1 SGHVS, CDR2 FQNEAQ.